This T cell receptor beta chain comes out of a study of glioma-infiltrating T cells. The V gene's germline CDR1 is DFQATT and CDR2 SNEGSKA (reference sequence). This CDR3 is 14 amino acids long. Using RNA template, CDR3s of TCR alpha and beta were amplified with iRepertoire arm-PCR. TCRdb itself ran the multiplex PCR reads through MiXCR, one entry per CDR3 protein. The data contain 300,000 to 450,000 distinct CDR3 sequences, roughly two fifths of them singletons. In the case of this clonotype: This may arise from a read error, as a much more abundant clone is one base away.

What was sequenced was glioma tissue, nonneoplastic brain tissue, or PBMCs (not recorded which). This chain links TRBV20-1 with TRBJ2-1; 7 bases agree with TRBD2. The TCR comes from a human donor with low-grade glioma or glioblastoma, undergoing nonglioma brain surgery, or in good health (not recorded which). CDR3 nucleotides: TGCAGTGCTGACTTAGCGGCGGGAGATAATGGGCAGTTCTTC. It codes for CSADLAAGDNGQFF.